This TCR beta chain was found in a study of T-cell memory formation after mild COVID-19. Findings and caveats of the study: Clones that contracted from day 15 to 85 had balanced CD4/CD8; later expanders were CD4+ biased. Nothing showed for sure that second-wave clones peaking on day 37 were SARS-CoV-2 specific.

The CDR3 extends over 17 amino acids. The germline V gene encodes CDR1 GTSNPN and CDR2 SVGIG (reference sequence). Germline trimming cut 1 base from V and 4 bases from J; bases unmatched to any gene: 7. Comment on this clonotype: Its specificity is not known.

TCRdb called the 5' RACE reads again in MiXCR, with one record for every CDR3 protein. The sample holds roughly 150,000 distinct CDR3 sequences, more than 13% seen once. This TCR came from an adult woman who had mild COVID-19 (a few samples of this study predate the infection). Cell type and time point are not known. The chain employs TRBV30 and TRBJ2-2, with 12 positions matching TRBD2. Sequenced material: PBMCs or a T cell subset sorted from them (not recorded which). CDR3 region: CAWSAALAGGATGELFF. The CDR3 DNA sequence: TGTGCCTGGAGTGCCGCGCTAGCGGGGGGGGCCACCGGGGAGCTGTTTTTT.